The 20 T cell receptor beta chains in this list originate from one sample, sequenced in a study of Tregs in tolerant kidney transplant recipients. Using immunoSEQ multiplex PCR, the repertoire was profiled, and TCRdb retains in-frame clones only, with some absent. Its listing shows under 30,000 clones. Recipients received nonmyeloablative bone marrow transplants from related graft donors, with transient mixed chimerism. The input for sequencing was CD4+ T cells from blood (PBMCs), taken 6 months after the transplant. These receptors were taken from a human patient who received a combined kidney and bone marrow transplant. Some T cells here may be from the graft donor.

A remark on this clone: Sequencing ends 3 residues short of the CDR3 end; the germline J gene provides the rest. The V and J genes are TRBV7-9 and TRBJ1-3, with D hard to call. Germline V gene lookup returns CDR1 SEHNR and CDR2 FQNEAQ (reference sequence). The CDR3 runs 14 residues. Trimming removed 5 bases from V and 0 bases from J, with 8 bases in between. The CDR3 spells CASSPTYSGNTIYF. CDR3 bases read: TGTGCCAGCAGCCCCACATACTCTGGAAACACC.

On this clone: The junction and the germline gene differ at one end; a read error may be behind it. The read finishes 3 residues shy of the CDR3 end, and the germline J gene is used to complete it. The rearrangement joins TRBV4-2 to TRBJ1-4, with D uncertain. The CDR3 has 15 residues. Germline V CDR1 and CDR2: LGHNA, YNFKEQ. Incomplete CDR3 DNA: TGCGCCAGCAGCGGAGCCGCGGACTTCCCCGAAAAA. Translating gives CASSGAADFPEK. The whole CDR3 protein reads CASSGAADFPEKLFF.

Regarding this clone: The sequence runs out 3 residues before the end of the CDR3; the remainder is reconstructed from the germline J gene. This chain links TRBV6-2 or TRBV6-3 with TRBJ2-5; 7 nucleotides align to TRBD1. Germline V lookup: CDR1 MNHEY, CDR2 SVGEGT. CDR3 length: 15 amino acids. The V gene end was trimmed by 5 bases and the J gene end by 7 bases; junction bases not matched to a gene: 13. The CDR3 protein is CASSRRDSKTRTQYF. Incomplete CDR3 DNA: TGTGCCAGCAGTCGCCGGGACAGTAAAACAAGGACC.

Concerning this clone itself: The read terminates 3 residues ahead of where the CDR3 ends, so the germline J gene completes it. The chain employs TRBV30 and TRBJ2-4, with 16 bases fitting TRBD2. Trimming cost V 5 bases and J 1 base; bases outside gene matches: 5. Germline V gives CDR1 GTSNPN, CDR2 SVGIG (reference sequence). CDR3 length equals 17 residues. The DNA read from the CDR3 is TGTGCCTGGGCGGGACTAGCGGGAGGGCCGGCCAAAAACATT. Translated, it gives CAWAGLAGGPAKNI. The entire CDR3 protein is CAWAGLAGGPAKNIQYF. The variable domain in full, completed from reference TRBV30 and TRBJ2-4, reads SQTIHQWPATLVQPVGSPLSLECTVEGTSNPNLYWYRQAAGRGLQLLFYSVGIGQISSEVPQNLSASRPQDRQFILSSKKLLLSDSGFYLCAWAGLAGGPAKNIQYFGAGTRLSVL.

In the case of this clone: The sequenced fragment ends 3 residues before the CDR3 boundary, so the rest is inferred from the germline J gene. The chain recombines TRBV6-2 or TRBV6-3 with TRBJ2-3, with a weak D call TRBD2 (7 bases). Germline V gives CDR1 MNHEY, CDR2 SVGEGT. The CDR3 length is 15 residues. V dropped 5 bases and J dropped 6 bases, with 18 bases sitting between them. The sequenced part of the CDR3 DNA is TGTGCCAGCAGTCGCTGGGGGGGCGCGGGGGATACG. This encodes CASSRWGGAGDT. The complete CDR3 protein is CASSRWGGAGDTQYF.

In the case of this clone: The CDR3 end lies 3 residues beyond the end of the read and is filled in from the germline J gene. V and J are TRBV7-9 and TRBJ1-2; D gene ambiguous. V gave up 1 base and J gave up 5 bases, with 11 bases separating them. Germline V CDR1 and CDR2: SEHNR, FQNEAQ (reference sequence). The CDR3 is 14 amino acids. CDR3 amino acids: CASSLERGFYGYTF. The sequenced CDR3 bases are TGTGCCAGCAGCTTAGAAAGAGGGTTTTATGGC. The full variable domain, its missing parts supplied by reference TRBV7-9 and TRBJ1-2, is DTGVSQNPRHKITKRGQNVTFRCDPISEHNRLYWYRQTLGQGPEFLTYFQNEAQLEKSRLLSDRFSAERPKGSFSTLEIQRTEQGDSAMYLCASSLERGFYGYTFGSGTRLTVV.

Note on this clone: Sequencing ends 3 residues short of the CDR3 end; the germline J gene provides the rest. The chain links TRBV7-9 to TRBJ2-3; the match to TRBD1 covers 9 bases. From germline, CDR1 is SEHNR and CDR2 FQNEAQ (reference sequence). V trimming: 4 bases; J trimming: 5 bases; junction bases outside the gene matches: 7. This CDR3 spans 15 amino acids. The CDR3 spells CASSSQGALGDTQYF. CDR3 DNA, as far as it was read: TGTGCCAGCAGCTCACAGGGGGCGCTGGGAGATACG.

The covered CDR3 bases are TGCAGTGCTAGCCGTCTAGCACAAGTCACAGATACG. Translation: CSASRLAQVTDT. The entire CDR3 is CSASRLAQVTDTQYF. The genes are TRBV20-1 and TRBJ2-3; tentatively, D is TRBD2 (5 bases). The read ends 3 residues early relative to the CDR3; the germline J gene fills the gap. Looked up from germline, CDR1 is DFQATT and CDR2 is SNEGSKA (reference sequence). The CDR3 covers 15 residues. V lost 3 bases to trimming and J lost 2 bases, with 15 bases between them.

As for this clone: The read terminates 3 residues ahead of where the CDR3 ends, so the germline J gene completes it. The chain uses TRBV7-6 and TRBJ2-3, with no clear D. Trimming took off 1 base at V and 2 bases at J, with 7 bases between the two ends. Germline CDR1 and CDR2: SGHVS and FNYEAQ. The CDR3 spans 14 residues. The sequenced CDR3 bases are TGTGCCAGCAGCTTAGAACTTTACACAGATACG. Translation: CASSLELYTDT. The CDR3, in full, reads CASSLELYTDTQYF.

Details on this clone: The sequence runs out 3 residues before the end of the CDR3; the remainder is reconstructed from the germline J gene. The chain is built from TRBV7-8 and TRBJ1-1; 10 bases are a match to TRBD1. The CDR3 totals 14 residues. CDR1 SGHVS and CDR2 FQNEAQ come from the germline V gene. CDR3 sequence reads: CASSLAGQGGKAFF. CDR3 DNA (partial): TGTGCCAGCAGCTTAGCTGGACAGGGGGGTAAA.

A note on this clone: Read sequence stops 3 residues before the CDR3 end, and the germline J gene provides the missing end. The chain combines TRBV2 with TRBJ1-5; 7 bases fit TRBD1. With 0 bases clipped from V and 1 base from J, the junction kept 6 bases outside the gene matches. CDR1 and CDR2 (germline): SNHLY, FYNNEI. The CDR3 covers 17 residues. The CDR3 sequence: CASSEALTGVSNQPQHF. CDR3 DNA (partial): TGTGCCAGCAGTGAAGCGCTTACAGGGGTAAGCAATCAGCCC.

Note on this clone: The read finishes 3 residues shy of the CDR3 end, and the germline J gene is used to complete it. The gene calls are TRBV20-1 and TRBJ2-1, with D perhaps being TRBD1 or TRBD2 (5 bases each). The CDR3 loop spans 19 amino acids. CDR1 and CDR2 from the germline V gene are DFQATT and SNEGSKA (reference sequence). V lost 1 base and J 3 bases, leaving 25 bases between the germline ends. The part of the CDR3 DNA that was read is TGCAGTGCTAGAGTGAGGGGTCTATTAATGGCTCCAGACTACAATGAG. Translated: CSARVRGLLMAPDYNE. The entire CDR3 reads CSARVRGLLMAPDYNEQFF.

About this clone itself: The read ends 3 residues early relative to the CDR3; the germline J gene fills the gap. The chain combines TRBV7-9 with TRBJ1-1; 7 nucleotides agree with TRBD1. Germline-derived CDR1 and CDR2 are SEHNR and FQNEAQ (reference sequence). V was pared by 3 bases and J by 2 bases, with 3 bases of the junction left unmatched. CDR3 size: 14 residues. The CDR3 DNA, read in part, is TGTGCCAGCAGCTTCAGGGGGGAAAACACTGAA. Its protein product is CASSFRGENTE. The entire CDR3 sequence reads CASSFRGENTEAFF.

Of note for this clone: From the germline J gene comes the end of the CDR3, since the read stops 3 residues before it. The V call is TRBV5-1, the J call TRBJ2-7, with TRBD1 identical over 9 bases. V lost 4 bases to trimming and J lost 0 bases; unmatched junction nucleotides: 8. The germline CDR1 and CDR2 sequences are SGHRS and YFSETQ. CDR3 size: 16 residues. CDR3 sequence: CASSQDRGSPSYEQYF. The CDR3 DNA, read in part, is TGCGCCAGCAGCCAGGACAGGGGCAGTCCCTCCTACGAG.

A remark on this clone: The read falls 3 residues short of the CDR3 end, and the missing part is taken from the germline J gene. The chain is built from TRBV11-3 and TRBJ2-3; 8 bases are a match to TRBD1. The CDR3 spans 15 residues. Trimming removed 5 bases from V and 0 bases from J; junction bases left unmatched: 4. Per the germline V gene, CDR1 is SGHNT and CDR2 is YENEEA. The CDR3 is CASSRQGTSTDTQYF. CDR3 bases read: TGTGCCAGCAGCCGACAGGGGACAAGCACAGATACG. Drawing the rest from reference TRBV11-3 and TRBJ2-3, the complete variable domain is EAGVVQSPRYKIIEKKQPVAFWCNPISGHNTLYWYLQNLGQGPELLIRYENEEAVDDSQLPKDRFSAERLKGVDSTLKIQPAELGDSAVYLCASSRQGTSTDTQYFGPGTRLTVL.

A remark on this clone: The read finishes 3 residues shy of the CDR3 end, and the germline J gene is used to complete it. This chain uses TRBV18 with TRBJ2-2; D might be TRBD2 (5 bases). CDR1 and CDR2 from the germline V gene are KGHSH and LQKENI. V shed 3 bases and J shed 2 bases, with 10 bases lying between them. This CDR3 has 15 amino acids. This CDR3 reads CASSPSAGNTGELFF. The covered CDR3 bases are TGTGCCAGCTCACCCAGCGCGGGTAACACCGGGGAG.

Comments on this clone: The read ends 3 residues early relative to the CDR3; the germline J gene fills the gap. The rearrangement joins TRBV7-2 to TRBJ2-5; D gene uncertain. The germline gives CDR1 SGHTA, CDR2 FQGNSA. V lost 5 bases, J lost 5 bases, and 9 bases lay in between. The CDR3 is 12 residues long. The sequenced part of the CDR3 DNA is TGTGCCAGCAGCCCCTCCGGGGAGACC. This gives the protein CASSPSGET. The CDR3 reads in full as CASSPSGETQYF.

The chain's CDR3 is CASSLSSGRAGRETQYF. CDR3 bases read: TGCGCCAGCAGCCTCTCTAGCGGGAGGGCCGGTAGAGAGACC. This chain joins TRBV5-1 and TRBJ2-5, with TRBD2 matching over 12 bases. The CDR3 end falls 3 residues outside the read, so it is completed with the germline J gene. With V trimmed by 4 bases and J by 4 bases, 11 bases remained unmatched. CDR1 SGHRS and CDR2 YFSETQ come from the germline V gene. The CDR3 has 17 residues. Using reference TRBV5-1 and TRBJ2-5 for the parts outside the CDR3, the full variable domain is KAGVTQTPRYLIKTRGQQVTLSCSPISGHRSVSWYQQTPGQGLQFLFEYFSETQRNKGNFPGRFSGRQFSNSRSEMNVSTLELGDSALYLCASSLSSGRAGRETQYFGPGTRLLVL.

A word on this clone: From the germline J gene comes the end of the CDR3, since the read stops 3 residues before it. The genes are TRBV19 and TRBJ1-1; no firm D call. Germline-derived CDR1 and CDR2 are LNHDA and SQIVND (reference sequence). V dropped 5 bases and J dropped 5 bases, with 9 bases sitting between them. The length of the CDR3 is 12 residues. CDR3 bases read: TGTGCCAGTAGTTCTTCCCTAACTGAA. Protein sequence: CASSSSLTE. In full, the CDR3 reads CASSSSLTEAFF.

Comments on this clone: The DNA ends 3 residues before the CDR3 does, and the rest of the CDR3 is filled in from the germline J gene. This rearrangement joins TRBV20-1 to TRBJ2-5; D is unclear. The CDR3 extends over 14 amino acids. CDR1 DFQATT and CDR2 SNEGSKA come from the germline V gene (reference sequence). The ends were cut back, 4 bases at V and 4 bases at J, with 16 bases in the middle. The covered CDR3 bases are TGCAGTGCTAAGGAGCAGTTGGGCAGAGAGACC. It is translated as CSAKEQLGRET. The full CDR3 protein reads CSAKEQLGRETQYF.